This T cell receptor (beta chain) comes out of a study of cytomegalovirus exposure and HLA in healthy donors. J lost 3 bases, V lost 6 bases, and 9 bases had no gene match. From germline, CDR1 is SGDLS and CDR2 YYNGEE. This CDR3 is built from 15 residues. Whole-study results and caveats: In a later analysis, V- and J-gene trimming of beta chains associated with a DCLRE1C missense variant, replicated independently. Specificity of three CMV-associated chains for CMV antigens was verified in vitro.

Researchers ran the PCR with 60 Vbeta and 13 Jbeta primers. Here immunoSEQ multiplex PCR was the method, and the copy in TCRdb shows in-frame clones only, minus some. The table lists tens of thousands of clones, around 85% of them singletons. As concerns this clone: Its matching antigen is unknown.

The material sequenced was PBMCs. The sequence derives from a girl under 10 years old in good health and CMV-seropositive. The gene calls are TRBV9 and TRBJ2-3; 8 bases line up with TRBD2. Here the CDR3 DNA reads TGTGCCAGCACTAAAAGCGGGAGTTGGACAGATACGCAGTATTTT. Protein: CASTKSGSWTDTQYF.